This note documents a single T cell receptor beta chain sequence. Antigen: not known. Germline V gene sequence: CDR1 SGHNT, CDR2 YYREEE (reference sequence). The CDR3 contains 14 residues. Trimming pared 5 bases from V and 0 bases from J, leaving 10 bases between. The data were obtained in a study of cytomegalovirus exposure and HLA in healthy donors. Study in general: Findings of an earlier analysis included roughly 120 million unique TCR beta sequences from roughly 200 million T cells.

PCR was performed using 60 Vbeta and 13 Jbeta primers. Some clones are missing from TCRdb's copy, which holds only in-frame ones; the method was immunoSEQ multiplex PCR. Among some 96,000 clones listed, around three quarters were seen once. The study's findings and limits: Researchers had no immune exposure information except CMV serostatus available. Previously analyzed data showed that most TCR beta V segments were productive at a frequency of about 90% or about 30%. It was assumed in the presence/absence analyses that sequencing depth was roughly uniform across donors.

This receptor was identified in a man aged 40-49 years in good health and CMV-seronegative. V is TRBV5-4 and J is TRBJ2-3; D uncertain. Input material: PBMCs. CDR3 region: CASRGSTSTDTQYF. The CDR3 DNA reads TGTGCCAGCAGGGGTAGCACAAGCACAGATACGCAGTATTTT.